What follows is one T cell receptor beta chain and its context. What it recognizes is unknown. This sample was included in a study of T cell responses to AZD1222 COVID-19 vaccine. Findings and caveats of the study: Donors were largely white British and mainly female; clonal diversity was possibly underestimated.

The assay was immunoSEQ multiplex PCR, and TCRdb's table has in-frame clones only and misses some. The sample includes about 120,000 clones, around 89% of them seen just once. V was shortened by 1 base and J by 2 bases, with 7 bases between the two germline ends. CDR3 length: 14 residues. CDR1 is SEHNR and CDR2 is FQNEAQ in the germline V gene (reference sequence). This receptor was identified in an adult in good health. Sample: peripheral blood, taken on day 0 of AZD1222 vaccination. The J gene is TRBJ2-3, the V gene TRBV7-9; D gene unclear. Here the CDR3 reads CASSLGAYTDTQYF. The CDR3 bases are TGTGCCAGCAGCTTAGGGGCCTACACAGATACGCAGTATTTT.